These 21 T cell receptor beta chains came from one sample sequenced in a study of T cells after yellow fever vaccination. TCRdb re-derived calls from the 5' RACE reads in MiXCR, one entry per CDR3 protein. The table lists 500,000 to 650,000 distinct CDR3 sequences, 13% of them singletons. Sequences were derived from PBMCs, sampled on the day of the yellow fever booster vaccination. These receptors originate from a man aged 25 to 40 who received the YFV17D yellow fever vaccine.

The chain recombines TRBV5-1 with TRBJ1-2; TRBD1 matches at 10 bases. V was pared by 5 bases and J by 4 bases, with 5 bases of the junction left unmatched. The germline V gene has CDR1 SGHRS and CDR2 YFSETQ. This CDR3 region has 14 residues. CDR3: CASSPGQGIYGYTF. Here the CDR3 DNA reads TGCGCCAGCAGTCCGGGACAGGGGATCTATGGCTACACCTTC.

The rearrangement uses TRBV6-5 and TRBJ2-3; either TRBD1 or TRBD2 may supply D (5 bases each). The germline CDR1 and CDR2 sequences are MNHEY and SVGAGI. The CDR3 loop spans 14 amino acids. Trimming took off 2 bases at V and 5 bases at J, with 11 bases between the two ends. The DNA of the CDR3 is TGTGCCAGCAGTTACCTCCAGGGACGAGATACGCAGTATTTT. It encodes CASSYLQGRDTQYF.

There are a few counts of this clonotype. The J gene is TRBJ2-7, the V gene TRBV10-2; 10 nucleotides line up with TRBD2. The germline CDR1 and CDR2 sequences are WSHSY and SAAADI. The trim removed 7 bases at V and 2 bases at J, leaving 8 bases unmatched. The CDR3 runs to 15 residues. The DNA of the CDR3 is TGCGCCAGCACCCCCGACCTAGCGGGAGCCTACGAGCAGTACTTC. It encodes CASTPDLAGAYEQYF.

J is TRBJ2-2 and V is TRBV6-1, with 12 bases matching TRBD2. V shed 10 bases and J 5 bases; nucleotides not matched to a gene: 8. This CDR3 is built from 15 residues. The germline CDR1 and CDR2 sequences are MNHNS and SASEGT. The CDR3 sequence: CATFRLAGVTGELFF. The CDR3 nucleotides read TGTGCCACCTTCAGACTAGCGGGAGTTACCGGGGAGCTGTTTTTT.

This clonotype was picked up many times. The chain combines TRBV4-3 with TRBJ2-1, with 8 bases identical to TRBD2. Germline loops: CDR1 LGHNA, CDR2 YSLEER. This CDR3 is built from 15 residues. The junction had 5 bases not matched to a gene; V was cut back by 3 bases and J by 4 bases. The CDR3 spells CASSHREGVYNEQFF. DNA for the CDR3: TGCGCCAGCAGCCACCGGGAGGGGGTATACAATGAGCAGTTCTTC.

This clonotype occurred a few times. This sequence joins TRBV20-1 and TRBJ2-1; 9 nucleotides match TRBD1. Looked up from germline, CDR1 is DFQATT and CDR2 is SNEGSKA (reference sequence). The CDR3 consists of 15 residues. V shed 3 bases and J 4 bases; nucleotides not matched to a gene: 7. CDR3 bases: TGCAGTGCTAGGTCCGGGACAGGGAAATACAATGAGCAGTTCTTC. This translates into CSARSGTGKYNEQFF.

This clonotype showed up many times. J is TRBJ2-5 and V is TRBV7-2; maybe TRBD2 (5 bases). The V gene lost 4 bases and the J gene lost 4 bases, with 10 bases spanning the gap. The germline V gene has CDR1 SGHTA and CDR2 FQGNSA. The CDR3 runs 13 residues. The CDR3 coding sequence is TGTGCCAGCAGCTCGGGGTTCGGAGAGACCCAGTACTTC. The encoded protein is CASSSGFGETQYF.

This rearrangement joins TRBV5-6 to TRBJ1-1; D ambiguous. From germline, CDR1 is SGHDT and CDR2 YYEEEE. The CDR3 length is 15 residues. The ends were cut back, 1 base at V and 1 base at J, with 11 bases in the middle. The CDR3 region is CASSLTQAGNTEAFF. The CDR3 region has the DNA TGTGCCAGCAGCTTGACGCAGGCGGGGAACACTGAAGCTTTCTTT.

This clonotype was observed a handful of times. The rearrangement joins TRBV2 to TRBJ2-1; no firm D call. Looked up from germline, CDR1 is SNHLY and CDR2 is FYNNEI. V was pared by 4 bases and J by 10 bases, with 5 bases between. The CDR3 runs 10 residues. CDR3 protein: CASSGREQFF. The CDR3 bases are TGTGCCAGCAGTGGTAGAGAGCAGTTCTTC.

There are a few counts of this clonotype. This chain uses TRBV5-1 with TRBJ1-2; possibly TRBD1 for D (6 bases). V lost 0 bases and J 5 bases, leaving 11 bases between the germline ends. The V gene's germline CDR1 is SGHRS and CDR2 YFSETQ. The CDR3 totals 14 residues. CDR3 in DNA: TGCGCCAGCAGCTTGGGACAGGCTACTTATGGCTACACCTTC. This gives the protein CASSLGQATYGYTF.

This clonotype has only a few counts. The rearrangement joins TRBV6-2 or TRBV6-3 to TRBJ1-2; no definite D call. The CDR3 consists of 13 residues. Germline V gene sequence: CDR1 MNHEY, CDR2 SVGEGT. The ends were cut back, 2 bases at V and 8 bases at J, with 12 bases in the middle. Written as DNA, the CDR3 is TGTGCCAGCAGTTACCCAGAGAGACGAGGCTACACCTTC. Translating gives CASSYPERRGYTF.

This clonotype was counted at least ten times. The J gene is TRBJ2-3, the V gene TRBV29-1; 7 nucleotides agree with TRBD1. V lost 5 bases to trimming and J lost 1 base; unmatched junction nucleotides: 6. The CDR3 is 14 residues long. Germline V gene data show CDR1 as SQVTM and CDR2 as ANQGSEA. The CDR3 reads CSVLQGFRTDTQYF. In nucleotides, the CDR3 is TGCAGCGTTTTACAGGGGTTTCGCACAGATACGCAGTATTTT.

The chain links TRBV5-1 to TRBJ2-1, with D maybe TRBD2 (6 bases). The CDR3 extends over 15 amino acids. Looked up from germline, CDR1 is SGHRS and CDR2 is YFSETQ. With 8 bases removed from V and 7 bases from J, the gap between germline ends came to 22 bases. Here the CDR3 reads CASSPGGAEGNEQFF. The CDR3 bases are TGCGCCAGTTCCCCCGGGGGTGCGGAAGGGAATGAGCAGTTCTTC.

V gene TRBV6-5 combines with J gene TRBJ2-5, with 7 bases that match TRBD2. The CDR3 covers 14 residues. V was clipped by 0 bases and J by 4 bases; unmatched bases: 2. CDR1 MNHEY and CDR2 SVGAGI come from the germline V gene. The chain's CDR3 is CASSYSKRGETQYF. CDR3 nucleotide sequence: TGTGCCAGCAGTTACTCGAAGCGGGGAGAGACCCAGTACTTC.

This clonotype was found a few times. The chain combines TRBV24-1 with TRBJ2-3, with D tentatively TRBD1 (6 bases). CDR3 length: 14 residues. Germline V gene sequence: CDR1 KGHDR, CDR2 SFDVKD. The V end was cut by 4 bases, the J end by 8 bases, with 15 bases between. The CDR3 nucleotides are TGTGCCACCAGTGAGCCCTGGGGGCCAGGTACGCAGTATTTT. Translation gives CATSEPWGPGTQYF.

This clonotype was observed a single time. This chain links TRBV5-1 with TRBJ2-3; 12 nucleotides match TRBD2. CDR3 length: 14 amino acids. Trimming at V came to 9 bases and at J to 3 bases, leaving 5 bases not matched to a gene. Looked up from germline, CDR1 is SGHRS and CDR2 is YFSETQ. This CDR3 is CATRLAGATDTQYF. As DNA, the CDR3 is TGCGCCACCCGACTAGCGGGAGCGACAGATACGCAGTATTTT.

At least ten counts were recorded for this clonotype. The CDR3, as DNA: TGTGCCAGTCGCAGGGGGCTTCCGGGGGAGACCCAGTACTTC. Translated, it gives CASRRGLPGETQYF. V is TRBV19 and J is TRBJ2-5, with 8 positions matching TRBD1. Germline V gene data show CDR1 as LNHDA and CDR2 as SQIVND (reference sequence). The CDR3 loop spans 14 amino acids. V shed 8 bases and J 5 bases; nucleotides not matched to a gene: 10.

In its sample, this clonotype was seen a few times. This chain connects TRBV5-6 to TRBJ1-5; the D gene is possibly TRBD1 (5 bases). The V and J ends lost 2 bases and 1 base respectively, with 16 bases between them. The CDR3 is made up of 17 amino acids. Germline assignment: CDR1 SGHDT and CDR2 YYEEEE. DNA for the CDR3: TGTGCCAGCAGCTTACTAAGGGGTGGGGAAAGCAATCAGCCCCAGCATTTT. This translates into CASSLLRGGESNQPQHF.

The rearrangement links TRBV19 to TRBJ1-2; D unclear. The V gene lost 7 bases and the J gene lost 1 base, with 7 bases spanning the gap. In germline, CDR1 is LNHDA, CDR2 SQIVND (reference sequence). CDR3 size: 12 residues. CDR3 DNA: TGTGCCAGTACGAGCTATAACTATGGCTACACCTTC. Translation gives CASTSYNYGYTF.

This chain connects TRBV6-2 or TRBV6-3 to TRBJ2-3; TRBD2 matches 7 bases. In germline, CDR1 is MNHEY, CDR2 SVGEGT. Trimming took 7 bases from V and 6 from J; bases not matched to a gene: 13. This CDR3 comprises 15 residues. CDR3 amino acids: CASTPDGWEGDTQYF. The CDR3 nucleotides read TGTGCCAGCACCCCGGATGGGTGGGAGGGCGATACGCAGTATTTT.

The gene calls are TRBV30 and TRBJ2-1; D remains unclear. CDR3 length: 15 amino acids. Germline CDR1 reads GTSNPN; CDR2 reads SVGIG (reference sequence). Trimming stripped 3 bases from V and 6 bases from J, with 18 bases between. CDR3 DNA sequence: TGTGCCTGGAGGCCGGGCCCCGGATGGGGCAATGAGCAGTTCTTC. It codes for CAWRPGPGWGNEQFF.